One sample yielded the 14 T cell receptor beta chains listed below, sequenced in a study of blood T cell repertoires in COVID-19. Clones were read by immunoSEQ multiplex PCR, and TCRdb kept only the in-frame ones, dropping some. This table holds 60,000 to 80,000 clones, approximately 88% found once. Sequences were obtained from peripheral blood. All receptors derive from a human donor in a cohort sampled during active COVID-19.

V is TRBV7-9 and J is TRBJ2-7; 9 bases are shared with TRBD1. CDR3 length: 16 residues. After removal of 1 base from V and 0 bases from J, the junction contained 4 bases not matched to a gene. Germline loops: CDR1 SEHNR, CDR2 FQNEAQ (reference sequence). CDR3 bases: TGTGCCAGCAGCTTAGGGGACAGGGCCTTCTCCTACGAGCAGTACTTC. Its translation: CASSLGDRAFSYEQYF.

V usage is TRBV4-2 and J usage is TRBJ1-1, with a weak D call TRBD1 (6 bases). The CDR3 contains 13 residues. In germline, CDR1 is LGHNA, CDR2 YNFKEQ. Trimming removed 0 bases at V and 8 bases at J, with 10 bases between. The CDR3 bases are TGTGCCAGCAGCCAAGATGAGGGACAAGAAGCTTTCTTT. As protein: CASSQDEGQEAFF.

J is TRBJ1-3 and V is TRBV7-9; D unclear. Trimming pared 3 bases from V and 4 bases from J, leaving 7 bases between. CDR1 and CDR2 from the germline V gene are SEHNR and FQNEAQ (reference sequence). The CDR3 spans 13 residues. CDR3 nucleotide sequence: TGTGCCAGCAGCTTCGTTTCCGGAAACACCATATATTTT. As protein: CASSFVSGNTIYF. Using reference TRBV7-9 and TRBJ1-3 for the parts outside the CDR3, the full variable domain is DTGVSQNPRHKITKRGQNVTFRCDPISEHNRLYWYRQTLGQGPEFLTYFQNEAQLEKSRLLSDRFSAERPKGSFSTLEIQRTEQGDSAMYLCASSFVSGNTIYFGEGSWLTVV.

The chain has TRBV4-2 and TRBJ2-7; D might be TRBD2 (5 bases). Per germline, CDR1 LGHNA and CDR2 YNFKEQ. This CDR3 has 13 residues. V lost 0 bases to trimming and J lost 7 bases, with 10 bases between them. The CDR3 sequence is CASSQELAREQYF. CDR3 bases: TGTGCCAGCAGCCAAGAGTTAGCGCGGGAGCAGTACTTC.

This clone was recorded only once. The V call is TRBV9, the J call TRBJ2-7; 7 bases agree with TRBD1. V dropped 4 bases and J dropped 3; count of bases not matched to a gene: 10. The CDR3 sequence is 15 residues long. Germline CDR1 and CDR2: SGDLS and YYNGEE. CDR3 coding DNA: TGTGCCAGCAGCCCCGGGTCGAGACAGGGCTACGAGCAGTACTTC. Residues: CASSPGSRQGYEQYF. Full variable domain (missing parts from reference TRBV9 and TRBJ2-7): DSGVTQTPKHLITATGQRVTLRCSPRSGDLSVYWYQQSLDQGLQFLIQYYNGEERAKGNILERFSAQQFPDLHSELNLSSLELGDSALYFCASSPGSRQGYEQYFGPGTRLTVT.

The CDR3 loop is CASSQMFGLVVHEQYF. CDR3 coding DNA: TGCGCCAGCAGCCAAATGTTCGGACTAGTCGTACACGAGCAGTACTTC. The gene calls are TRBV4-3 and TRBJ2-7, with 7 positions matching TRBD2. V was pared by 2 bases and J by 5 bases, with 12 bases of the junction left unmatched. The V gene's germline CDR1 is LGHNA and CDR2 YSLEER. The CDR3 runs 16 residues.

This sequence joins TRBV6-5 and TRBJ2-5; D gene ambiguous. The CDR3 runs to 13 residues. The germline V and J ends were trimmed by 0 bases and 4 bases, with 6 bases remaining between them. The germline V gene has CDR1 MNHEY and CDR2 SVGAGI. The DNA of the CDR3 is TGTGCCAGCAGTTACTCGAGAGTAGAGACCCAGTACTTC. Residues: CASSYSRVETQYF.

This chain links TRBV11-2 with TRBJ2-2; D is unclear. CDR1 SGHAT and CDR2 FQNNGV come from the germline V gene. The V gene lost 1 base and the J gene lost 7 bases, with 13 bases spanning the gap. The CDR3 runs to 15 residues. The CDR3 here is CASSLANLVLGELFF. The CDR3 DNA reads TGTGCCAGCAGCTTAGCGAACTTGGTCCTCGGGGAGCTGTTTTTT.

The chain links TRBV12-3 or TRBV12-4 to TRBJ1-1; D is ambiguous. The length of the CDR3 is 13 residues. V was pared by 10 bases and J by 4 bases, with 16 bases between. CDR3 amino acids: CATREMYGTEAFF. DNA of the CDR3: TGTGCCACCCGGGAAATGTACGGCACTGAAGCTTTCTTT.

This CDR3 is CASSQEWQGARGNTIYF. The CDR3, as DNA: TGTGCCAGCAGCCAAGAGTGGCAGGGGGCCCGTGGAAACACCATATATTTT. The chain couples TRBV14 to TRBJ1-3; 8 bases are a match to TRBD1. Germline CDR1 is SGHDN and CDR2 is FVKESK. V lost 0 bases, J lost 3 bases, and 7 bases stayed unmatched. The CDR3 runs 17 residues.

V gene TRBV6-6 combines with J gene TRBJ2-7; TRBD2 agrees at 10 bases. After removal of 6 bases from V and 5 bases from J, the junction contained 7 bases not matched to a gene. In germline, CDR1 is MNHNY, CDR2 SVGAGI (reference sequence). The CDR3 runs 14 residues. As DNA, the CDR3 is TGTGCCAGCAGCACCAGCGGGAGGGCCGACGAGCAGTACTTC. Translating it yields CASSTSGRADEQYF.

The chain has TRBV25-1 and TRBJ1-5; 8 bases match TRBD1. V shed 8 bases, J shed 1 base, and the junction held 4 bases outside the gene matches. Looked up from germline, CDR1 is MGHDK and CDR2 is SYGVNS. This CDR3 contains 14 residues. The CDR3 coding sequence is TGTGCCAGCCAGGGGACAGGCAGCAATCAGCCCCAGCATTTT. This gives the protein CASQGTGSNQPQHF.

The chain employs TRBV3-1 (or the pseudogene TRBV3-2) and TRBJ2-1, with TRBD2 matching 10 bases. The V gene's germline CDR1 is LGHDT and CDR2 YNNKEL (reference sequence). Trimming at V came to 0 bases and at J to 10 bases, leaving 9 bases not matched to a gene. The CDR3 is 16 amino acids. The CDR3 loop reads CASSQDSSGSLREQFF. The CDR3, as DNA: TGTGCCAGCAGCCAAGATTCTAGCGGGAGTTTACGGGAGCAGTTCTTC.

This chain links TRBV30 with TRBJ2-3; weak D call: TRBD2 (5 bases). The germline CDR1 and CDR2 sequences are GTSNPN and SVGIG (reference sequence). CDR3 length: 14 residues. V lost 7 bases and J lost 6, with 20 bases in between. The CDR3 spells CASGVGDIGDTQYF. DNA of the CDR3: TGTGCCTCCGGGGTCGGTGACATAGGGGATACGCAGTATTTT.